Below are 21 T cell receptor beta chains sequenced from a single sample in a study of T cells after yellow fever vaccination. TCRdb analysed the 5' RACE reads with MiXCR anew, one entry per CDR3 protein. Found here are a few hundred thousand distinct CDR3 sequences, around 3.6% of them singletons; the top ten hold less than 25%. Sample: PBMCs, taken on the day of the yellow fever booster vaccination. The receptor source for this set is a man younger than 30 who received the YFV17D yellow fever vaccine.

Ten or more counts support this clonotype. In DNA, the CDR3 is TGTGCCAGCAGCCAAGGAGGGAGGGGAGATACGCAGTATTTT. Encoded protein: CASSQGGRGDTQYF. The J gene is TRBJ2-3, the V gene TRBV4-2, with TRBD2 matching 7 bases. The CDR3 covers 14 residues. Germline CDR1 and CDR2: LGHNA and YNFKEQ. Unmatched junction bases numbered 3, after V lost 1 base and J lost 5 bases.

This clonotype occurred many times. This sequence joins TRBV7-2 and TRBJ2-7; D might be TRBD1 or TRBD2, each matching 7 bases. Trimming removed 5 bases at V and 0 bases at J, with 14 bases between. CDR1 SGHTA and CDR2 FQGNSA come from the germline V gene. The CDR3 loop spans 15 amino acids. The DNA for the CDR3 is TGTGCCAGCAGCCAGGGGGGCGGGAGCTCCTACGAGCAGTACGTC. Translated: CASSQGGGSSYEQYV.

There are many counts of this clonotype. The chain joins TRBV5-1 to TRBJ2-1; D remains unclear. The V end lost 0 bases, the J end lost 3 bases, and 4 bases lay between the germline ends. The CDR3 has 13 residues. Germline lookup yields CDR1 SGHRS and CDR2 YFSETQ. The CDR3 DNA is TGCGCCAGCAGCTTGGTGGACTACAATGAGCAGTTCTTC. It is translated as CASSLVDYNEQFF.

This clonotype was observed a few times. This sequence joins TRBV4-3 and TRBJ2-2, with TRBD2 matching 11 bases. The germline CDR1 and CDR2 sequences are LGHNA and YSLEER. V lost 0 bases and J lost 6; bases outside the gene matches: 6. The CDR3 has 17 amino acids. The CDR3 DNA sequence: TGCGCCAGCAGCCAAGATAGGATAGCGGGAGGGGCCGGGGAGCTGTTTTTT. It yields the protein CASSQDRIAGGAGELFF.

The chain links TRBV6-2 or TRBV6-3 to TRBJ2-7, with 10 bases that match TRBD2. This CDR3 region has 16 residues. Trimming took 3 bases from V and 3 from J; bases not matched to a gene: 8. Germline V gives CDR1 MNHEY, CDR2 SVGEGT. The CDR3 sequence is CASSYLAGGPNYEQYF. The CDR3 DNA follows: TGTGCCAGCAGTTATTTAGCGGGGGGACCCAACTACGAGCAGTACTTC.

This chain uses TRBV5-6 with TRBJ2-7, with D unclear. From germline, CDR1 is SGHDT and CDR2 YYEEEE. The CDR3 extends over 14 amino acids. V was trimmed by 0 bases and J by 3 bases, leaving 10 bases between them. CDR3 DNA sequence: TGTGCCAGCAGCTTGGCCCTCAAGGTCTACGAGCAGTACGTC. It specifies CASSLALKVYEQYV.

This clonotype has ten or more counts. The chain has TRBV28 and TRBJ2-7, with D possibly being TRBD1 (6 bases). V lost 5 bases and J 8 bases, leaving 19 bases between the germline ends. Per the germline V gene, CDR1 is MDHEN and CDR2 is SYDVKM. This CDR3 is 14 amino acids long. The CDR3 reads CASSISQGVPKQYV. CDR3 coding DNA: TGTGCCAGCAGTATTTCACAGGGAGTTCCGAAGCAGTACGTC.

In this sample, this clonotype turned up many times. The rearrangement links TRBV29-1 to TRBJ2-1; 14 nucleotides match TRBD2. Germline V gives CDR1 SQVTM, CDR2 ANQGSEA. The CDR3 contains 14 residues. Trimming at V came to 7 bases and at J to 7 bases, leaving 6 bases not matched to a gene. The CDR3 spells CSAGTSGGINEQFF. CDR3 sequence (DNA): TGCAGCGCCGGGACTAGCGGGGGAATTAATGAGCAGTTCTTC.

Ten or more counts support this clonotype. The rearrangement joins TRBV5-1 to TRBJ2-1; 8 nucleotides match TRBD2. V gave up 3 bases and J gave up 0 bases; unmatched junction bases: 8. From germline, CDR1 is SGHRS and CDR2 YFSETQ. CDR3 length: 17 amino acids. CDR3 in DNA: TGCGCCAGCAGCTGGGGGTTAGCGGGGAGCTCCTACAATGAGCAGTTCTTC. Its translation: CASSWGLAGSSYNEQFF.

This clonotype was observed a few times. The rearrangement joins TRBV20-1 to TRBJ2-5, with D tentatively TRBD2 (6 bases). From germline, CDR1 is DFQATT and CDR2 SNEGSKA (reference sequence). Trimming took off 3 bases at V and 2 bases at J, with 25 bases between the two ends. This CDR3 is 18 amino acids long. The CDR3 nucleotides are TGCAGTGCTAGTGGGTCTATAGTTGCAGGGACTTTACAAGAGACCCAGTACTTC. Encoded protein: CSASGSIVAGTLQETQYF.

This clonotype was seen ten or more times. V is TRBV4-3 and J is TRBJ2-3, with D maybe TRBD2 (6 bases). CDR1 and CDR2 (germline): LGHNA, YSLEER. This CDR3 contains 16 residues. Trimming took off 0 bases at V and 2 bases at J, with 12 bases between the two ends. In DNA, the CDR3 is TGCGCCAGCAGCCAAGATAGCGGTTCCTACACAGATACGCAGTATTTT. It yields the protein CASSQDSGSYTDTQYF.

This clonotype was detected only a few times. The CDR3, as DNA: TGTGCCAGCAGCCAAAGGTCAAGCACAGATACGCAGTATTTT. Protein: CASSQRSSTDTQYF. V usage is TRBV3-1 and J usage is TRBJ2-3, with D hard to call. The CDR3 sequence is 14 residues long. V was pared by 2 bases and J by 0 bases, with 6 bases between. Germline V gene data show CDR1 as LGHDT and CDR2 as YNNKEL (reference sequence).

This clonotype occurred many times. The chain carries TRBV5-1 and TRBJ1-2; D is ambiguous. The CDR3 spans 13 residues. V was cut by 4 bases and J by 0 bases, with 7 bases left in between. Germline V gene data show CDR1 as SGHRS and CDR2 as YFSETQ. The chain's CDR3 is CASSEEANYGYTF. The DNA for the CDR3 is TGCGCCAGCAGCGAGGAAGCTAACTATGGCTACACCTTC.

In this sample, this clonotype turned up a few times. The J gene is TRBJ1-2, the V gene TRBV18; D not resolved. The CDR3 sequence is 13 residues long. Germline lookup yields CDR1 KGHSH and CDR2 LQKENI. The V gene lost 2 bases and the J gene lost 5 bases, with 9 bases spanning the gap. The CDR3 sequence is CASSPYGPYGYTF. CDR3 nucleotide sequence: TGTGCCAGCTCACCATACGGTCCATATGGCTACACCTTC.

This clonotype was seen at least ten times. The V call is TRBV5-1, the J call TRBJ1-1; 7 nucleotides match TRBD1. The V segment lost 5 bases and the J segment 2 bases; nucleotides outside the gene matches: 6. This CDR3 has 14 amino acids. Germline values: CDR1 SGHRS, CDR2 YFSETQ. The CDR3 DNA follows: TGCGCCAGCAGTTCTACAGGGGAAAACACTGAAGCTTTCTTT. Residues: CASSSTGENTEAFF.

This clonotype has just a few counts. This sequence joins TRBV7-9 and TRBJ1-1; D unclear. The V gene's germline CDR1 is SEHNR and CDR2 FQNEAQ (reference sequence). The germline V and J ends were trimmed by 3 bases and 8 bases, with 10 bases remaining between them. The CDR3 spans 12 residues. This chain's CDR3 is CASSFGRVEAFF. CDR3 sequence (DNA): TGTGCCAGCAGCTTTGGACGGGTGGAAGCTTTCTTT. The entire variable domain, with the rest obtained from reference TRBV7-9 and TRBJ1-1, is as follows: DTGVSQNPRHKITKRGQNVTFRCDPISEHNRLYWYRQTLGQGPEFLTYFQNEAQLEKSRLLSDRFSAERPKGSFSTLEIQRTEQGDSAMYLCASSFGRVEAFFGQGTRLTVV.

This clonotype has at least ten counts. The V gene is TRBV29-1, the J gene TRBJ2-3; TRBD1 is a possible D gene (5 bases). Germline V gives CDR1 SQVTM, CDR2 ANQGSEA. The CDR3 runs 12 residues. V was pared by 6 bases and J by 5 bases, with 12 bases between. CDR3 protein: CSVVQDQDTQYF. The DNA of the CDR3 is TGCAGCGTGGTACAGGATCAAGATACGCAGTATTTT.

The CDR3 loop reads CSALIVVGGYSYNEQFF. CDR3 DNA sequence: TGCAGTGCCCTCATCGTCGTGGGCGGGTACTCCTACAATGAGCAGTTCTTC. The chain couples TRBV20-1 to TRBJ2-1, with D possibly matching TRBD2 (5 bases). The CDR3 runs to 17 residues. The V end lost 6 bases, the J end lost 0 bases, and 21 bases lay between the germline ends. Germline V lookup: CDR1 DFQATT, CDR2 SNEGSKA (reference sequence).

This chain uses TRBV7-8 with TRBJ2-7; D remains unclear. Trimming pared 1 base from V and 3 bases from J, leaving 10 bases between. The V gene's germline CDR1 is SGHVS and CDR2 FQNEAQ. The CDR3 loop spans 14 amino acids. The DNA of the CDR3 is TGTGCCAGCAGCTTAGTTGGCAGATACTACGAGCAGTACTTC. This sequence encodes CASSLVGRYYEQYF.

As DNA, the CDR3 is TGTGCCAGCAGAAGAGGGCAGGGGGCATGGGACACTGAAGCTTTCTTT. Protein product: CASRRGQGAWDTEAFF. The rearrangement uses TRBV6-6 and TRBJ1-1; 8 positions agree with TRBD1. This CDR3 contains 16 residues. The junction had 12 bases not matched to a gene; V was cut back by 6 bases and J by 3 bases. The germline gives CDR1 MNHNY, CDR2 SVGAGI (reference sequence).

This clonotype was detected a few times. This chain links TRBV29-1 with TRBJ1-5; no reliable D call. The germline V gene encodes CDR1 SQVTM and CDR2 ANQGSEA. The CDR3 runs 13 residues. Trimming pared 4 bases from V and 3 bases from J, leaving 10 bases between. CDR3 loop: CSVVLGLNQPQHF. The DNA for the CDR3 is TGCAGCGTTGTTCTGGGCCTCAATCAGCCCCAGCATTTT. The full variable domain, rest sourced from reference TRBV29-1 and TRBJ1-5, is SAVISQKPSRDICQRGTSLTIQCQVDSQVTMMFWYRQQPGQSLTLIATANQGSEATYESGFVIDKFPISRPNLTFSTLTVSNMSPEDSSIYLCSVVLGLNQPQHFGDGTRLSIL.